This entry lists 5 T cell receptor beta chains sequenced from one sample in a study of blood T cell repertoires in COVID-19. TCRdb keeps only in-frame clones here, not all; method: immunoSEQ multiplex PCR. This sample carries roughly 200,000 clones, 70% to 90% of them seen once, and the ten largest clones take 3% to 3.5%. Sequencing was done on a sample of peripheral blood. All receptors derive from a man aged 55-75 years with acute or convalescent COVID-19.

The chain has TRBV18 and TRBJ2-1; TRBD1 is a possible D gene (5 bases). Per germline, CDR1 KGHSH and CDR2 LQKENI. CDR3 length equals 18 residues. Trimming shortened V by 2 bases and J by 3 bases, and 20 bases separated the two germline ends. The CDR3 protein is CASSPKNWTSGYYNEQFF. In DNA form, the CDR3 reads TGTGCCAGCTCACCAAAGAATTGGACATCTGGCTACTACAATGAGCAGTTCTTC.

In its sample, this clone was seen many times. This chain uses TRBV6-1 with TRBJ2-1; the D is unclear. This CDR3 comprises 15 residues. V lost 1 base to trimming and J lost 0 bases, with 7 bases between them. Germline CDR1 MNHNS, CDR2 SASEGT. The CDR3: CASSEVDSSYNEQFF. The CDR3 DNA follows: TGTGCCAGCAGTGAAGTTGATAGCTCCTACAATGAGCAGTTCTTC.

V and J are TRBV29-1 and TRBJ2-5; D remains ambiguous. The germline gives CDR1 SQVTM, CDR2 ANQGSEA. The length of the CDR3 is 12 residues. The V end was cut by 1 base, the J end by 4 bases, with 7 bases between. CDR3 loop: CSVEGVVETQYF. The CDR3 DNA is TGCAGCGTTGAAGGAGTCGTAGAGACCCAGTACTTC.

The gene calls are TRBV29-1 and TRBJ2-5; 10 nucleotides match TRBD1. The CDR3 sequence is 14 residues long. The V and J ends lost 6 bases and 1 base, in that order; junction bases with no gene match: 5. Germline CDR1 reads SQVTM; CDR2 reads ANQGSEA. In nucleotides, the CDR3 is TGCAGCGTCGGACAGGGGGGGACCCAAGAGACCCAGTACTTC. Its translation is CSVGQGGTQETQYF.

This clone was detected once. This chain joins TRBV11-3 and TRBJ2-7; tentatively, D is TRBD1 (5 bases). CDR1 SGHNT and CDR2 YENEEA come from the germline V gene. This CDR3 has 12 residues. V dropped 1 base and J dropped 4 bases, with 5 bases sitting between them. CDR3 sequence reads: CASSLAGYEQYF. CDR3 bases: TGTGCCAGCAGCTTAGCAGGGTACGAGCAGTACTTC.